This T cell receptor (beta chain) was found in a study of early T cells in non-severe SARS-CoV-2 infection. With 4 bases removed from V and 0 bases from J, the gap between germline ends came to 13 bases. Per germline, CDR1 SGHKS and CDR2 YYEKEE (reference sequence). CDR3 length equals 15 residues. This clonotype was seen a single time. Unique molecular identifiers were affixed to single, distinct cDNA molecules. TCRdb reprocessed the 5' RACE reads with MiXCR, giving one entry per CDR3 protein. The sample lists around 58,000 distinct CDR3 sequences, approximately 15% seen once, with more than 8% in the top ten.

The material sequenced was whole blood, taken at baseline. V gene TRBV5-5 combines with J gene TRBJ1-1; a possible D gene is TRBD1 (5 bases). The sequence was collected from an adult who was a healthcare worker with PCR-confirmed SARS-CoV-2 infection or an uninfected control (not recorded which). The CDR3 sequence is CASSTTGRMNTEAFF. CDR3 nucleotide sequence: TGTGCCAGCAGCACGACGGGACGGATGAACACTGAAGCTTTCTTT.